Below are 28 T cell receptor beta chains sequenced from a single sample in a study of blood T cells in healthy people across ages. Through a sample-barcoded 5' primer and a J-beta primer mix, a second PCR was run for roughly 6 to 11 cycles. MiXCR, run by TCRdb on the 5' RACE reads, gives a single entry per CDR3 protein. The sample carries around 820,000 distinct CDR3 sequences, roughly 25% recorded once. The same data also went into a second study, on T cells of mothers and their children.

Material: blood. All receptors come from a boy between 10 and 17 years old in good health.

This clonotype has more than one count but fewer than ten. V and J are TRBV28 and TRBJ2-1, with 7 nucleotides matching TRBD2. The J call may be incorrect, as the DNA end agrees better with TRBJ2-5. This CDR3 spans 16 amino acids. Germline CDR1 MDHEN, CDR2 SYDVKM. For the CDR3, the DNA is TGTGCCAGCAGTTTTCCCCTCCGCGGGGGCCAAGAGACCCAGTACTTC. Its protein product is CASSFPLRGGQETQYF.

The chain combines TRBV5-1 with TRBJ2-7; 7 nucleotides align to TRBD2. The V and J ends lost 2 bases and 2 bases, in that order; junction bases with no gene match: 4. Per the germline V gene, CDR1 is SGHRS and CDR2 is YFSETQ. CDR3 length: 14 amino acids. CDR3 nucleotides: TGCGCCAGCAGCTTAACTAGCGCTGCCTACGAGCAGTACTTC. Translation: CASSLTSAAYEQYF.

This clonotype was observed a few times. The genes are TRBV7-6 and TRBJ2-3; D is tentatively TRBD1 or TRBD2 (6 bases each). CDR1 and CDR2 from the germline V gene are SGHVS and FNYEAQ. The CDR3 sequence is 15 residues long. The V end was cut by 5 bases, the J end by 2 bases, with 14 bases between. Written as DNA, the CDR3 is TGTGCCAGCAGCCAAGGGGGACTTAACACAGATACGCAGTATTTT. Protein product: CASSQGGLNTDTQYF.

In this sample, this clonotype turned up a few times. The V call is TRBV2, the J call TRBJ2-4; 10 bases are shared with TRBD2. Germline V CDR1 and CDR2: SNHLY, FYNNEI. The CDR3 loop spans 16 amino acids. The J segment lost 0 bases and the V segment lost 6 bases, leaving 5 bases of the junction unmatched. CDR3 in amino acids: CASRPTSGLAKNIQYF. CDR3 DNA sequence: TGTGCCAGCAGACCGACTAGCGGGCTAGCCAAAAACATTCAGTACTTC.

This clonotype was picked up a small number of times. This chain links TRBV12-3 or TRBV12-4 with TRBJ1-4; D uncertain. V dropped 3 bases and J dropped 3 bases, with 8 bases sitting between them. The CDR3 runs 14 residues. The CDR3 loop is CASSFPGSNEKLFF. Here the CDR3 DNA reads TGTGCCAGCAGTTTTCCGGGGTCTAATGAAAAACTGTTTTTT.

The rearrangement joins TRBV13 to TRBJ2-5; D call uncertain. Germline CDR1 and CDR2: PRHDT and FYEKMQ (reference sequence). Trimming shortened V by 6 bases and J by 5 bases, and 19 bases separated the two germline ends. The CDR3 has 15 amino acids. CDR3 sequence reads: CASSSKRLGSETQYF. As DNA, the CDR3 is TGTGCCAGCAGTTCAAAGAGGCTAGGTTCGGAGACCCAGTACTTC.

The chain uses TRBV20-1 and TRBJ2-3, with TRBD2 matching 8 bases. The CDR3 contains 15 residues. With V trimmed by 5 bases and J by 3 bases, 10 bases remained unmatched. Germline V lookup: CDR1 DFQATT, CDR2 SNEGSKA (reference sequence). CDR3 protein: CSASSRAGGTDTQYF. CDR3 in DNA: TGCAGTGCTTCCTCTCGGGCGGGGGGTACAGATACGCAGTATTTT.

The chain employs TRBV5-1 and TRBJ1-1; D may be TRBD1 (5 bases). V dropped 4 bases and J dropped 1 base, with 14 bases sitting between them. CDR3 size: 15 residues. The germline CDR1 and CDR2 sequences are SGHRS and YFSETQ. As DNA, the CDR3 is TGCGCCAGCAGCGCCGGGACGGAAACGAACACTGAAGCTTTCTTT. It is translated as CASSAGTETNTEAFF.

V gene TRBV25-1 combines with J gene TRBJ1-6; D unresolved. The CDR3 is 16 residues long. The germline CDR1 and CDR2 sequences are MGHDK and SYGVNS. The germline V and J ends were trimmed by 3 bases and 7 bases, with 16 bases remaining between them. This CDR3 reads CASSDRRHLKNSPLHF. The CDR3 DNA is TGTGCCAGCAGTGATCGCCGACATCTTAAGAATTCACCCCTCCACTTT.

V and J are TRBV7-9 and TRBJ2-5; 7 positions agree with TRBD2. The germline V gene has CDR1 SEHNR and CDR2 FQNEAQ (reference sequence). This CDR3 spans 16 amino acids. The junction had 8 bases not matched to a gene; V was cut back by 2 bases and J by 2 bases. CDR3 bases: TGTGCCAGCAGCTTACCCTCCGCTAGCGGTCAAGAGACCCAGTACTTC. Translation gives CASSLPSASGQETQYF.

This rearrangement joins TRBV20-1 to TRBJ2-1, with TRBD2 matching over 7 bases. The junction had 6 bases not matched to a gene; V was cut back by 3 bases and J by 7 bases. The CDR3 covers 13 residues. Germline V gene data show CDR1 as DFQATT and CDR2 as SNEGSKA (reference sequence). The CDR3 nucleotides are TGCAGTGCTAGCGGGGGGTTCTCGAATGAGCAGTTCTTC. Its translation: CSASGGFSNEQFF.

This clonotype was detected a few times. This chain uses TRBV7-3 with TRBJ2-1; 9 nucleotides align to TRBD1. This CDR3 is built from 15 residues. V dropped 2 bases and J dropped 7; count of bases not matched to a gene: 6. The germline gives CDR1 SGHTA, CDR2 FQGTGA. The CDR3 loop is CASSLAGQGRNEQFF. In DNA, the CDR3 is TGTGCCAGCAGCTTAGCTGGACAGGGGAGGAATGAGCAGTTCTTC.

The rearrangement links TRBV6-1 to TRBJ2-7, with no clear D. The length of the CDR3 is 13 residues. The germline V gene encodes CDR1 MNHNS and CDR2 SASEGT. V dropped 7 bases and J dropped 1 base, with 11 bases sitting between them. The CDR3 DNA sequence: TGTGCCAGCACCCGCGTCGGGTCCTACGAGCAGTACTTC. This encodes CASTRVGSYEQYF.

A few counts support this clonotype. The chain combines TRBV5-1 with TRBJ1-2; D is possibly TRBD1 (6 bases). Germline V gene lookup returns CDR1 SGHRS and CDR2 YFSETQ. This CDR3 comprises 12 residues. The V end was cut by 7 bases, the J end by 7 bases, with 14 bases between. The CDR3 here is CASSTGSSGYTF. The CDR3, as DNA: TGCGCCAGCTCTACAGGGTCTAGTGGCTACACCTTC.

The chain employs TRBV5-6 and TRBJ1-4; D gene ambiguous. The CDR3 covers 17 residues. V was clipped by 4 bases and J by 4 bases, with 20 bases between them. The germline V gene has CDR1 SGHDT and CDR2 YYEEEE. DNA of the CDR3: TGTGCCAGCAGCCCCTGGAAGGTTCCTCCTGGTAATGAAAAACTGTTTTTT. Its translation: CASSPWKVPPGNEKLFF.

This clonotype was detected only a few times. The chain couples TRBV20-1 to TRBJ1-5; 7 nucleotides align to TRBD1. The junction had 7 bases not matched to a gene; V was cut back by 6 bases and J by 5 bases. The CDR3 length is 13 residues. Germline lookup yields CDR1 DFQATT and CDR2 SNEGSKA (reference sequence). The chain's CDR3 is CSARGTADQPQHF. The CDR3 nucleotides read TGCAGTGCCCGCGGGACAGCCGATCAGCCCCAGCATTTT.

The V call is TRBV28, the J call TRBJ2-3; D gene ambiguous. Between the trimmed V and J ends, which lost 5 bases and 14 bases, there was a span of 17 bases. This CDR3 region has 12 residues. CDR1 and CDR2 from the germline V gene are MDHEN and SYDVKM. The CDR3 nucleotides read TGTGCCAGCAGTGAACCGATTGGGGTATTGTATTTT. Protein sequence: CASSEPIGVLYF.

CDR3 sequence reads: CASSHGAGGEQFF. CDR3 in DNA: TGTGCCAGCAGCCATGGGGCGGGGGGCGAGCAGTTCTTC. The V gene is TRBV7-3, the J gene TRBJ2-1, with TRBD2 matching 8 bases. CDR3 length equals 13 residues. The V gene end was trimmed by 5 bases and the J gene end by 10 bases; junction bases not matched to a gene: 7. Germline assignment: CDR1 SGHTA and CDR2 FQGTGA.

J is TRBJ2-3 and V is TRBV6-2 or TRBV6-3, with TRBD2 matching 9 bases. With 8 bases clipped from V and 1 base from J, the junction kept 7 bases outside the gene matches. Germline V gene data show CDR1 as MNHEY and CDR2 as SVGEGT. CDR3 length: 15 residues. CDR3 amino acids: CASRLAGAGTDTQYF. CDR3 nucleotide sequence: TGTGCCAGCCGATTAGCGGGAGCAGGCACAGATACGCAGTATTTT.

V usage is TRBV7-9 and J usage is TRBJ2-7; no definite D call. Trimming stripped 1 base from V and 2 bases from J, with 12 bases between. The germline V gene encodes CDR1 SEHNR and CDR2 FQNEAQ (reference sequence). The CDR3 extends over 15 amino acids. CDR3 in amino acids: CASSLVGPDAYEQYF. In nucleotides, the CDR3 is TGTGCCAGCAGCTTAGTTGGGCCAGACGCCTACGAGCAGTACTTC.

The chain recombines TRBV7-3 with TRBJ2-3, with 10 bases that match TRBD2. Per the germline V gene, CDR1 is SGHTA and CDR2 is FQGTGA. Trimming took 6 bases from V and 5 from J; bases not matched to a gene: 8. The CDR3 loop spans 15 amino acids. The CDR3 region has the DNA TGTGCCAGCAGAGAGCGGGGGGGCCATGGAGATACGCAGTATTTT. It codes for CASRERGGHGDTQYF.

This clonotype occurred a few times. This rearrangement joins TRBV11-2 to TRBJ2-5; D call uncertain. Trimming removed 5 bases at V and 7 bases at J, with 11 bases between. Germline V lookup: CDR1 SGHAT, CDR2 FQNNGV. This CDR3 spans 12 amino acids. CDR3 DNA sequence: TGTGCCAGCAGCCCCAGGATGGGGACCCAGTACTTC. It codes for CASSPRMGTQYF.

This clonotype has more than one count but fewer than ten. The CDR3 DNA follows: TGTGCCAGCATAGGGACAGGGACAAAAAACATTCAGTACTTC. Translation: CASIGTGTKNIQYF. V is TRBV6-1 and J is TRBJ2-4; 9 bases are a match to TRBD1. V was pared by 7 bases and J by 4 bases, with 5 bases of the junction left unmatched. The CDR3 has 14 amino acids. Germline loops: CDR1 MNHNS, CDR2 SASEGT.

This clonotype was seen a few times. A read error may account for a junction end that differs from germline. The chain combines TRBV20-1 with TRBJ1-2; tentative D call: TRBD1 (5 bases). The CDR3 runs to 14 residues. The germline CDR1 and CDR2 sequences are DFQATT and SNEGSKA (reference sequence). The CDR3 DNA is TGCAGTGCTAGAGATTCAGGGCTTCGCTATAGCTACACCTTC. It specifies CSARDSGLRYSYTF.

This clonotype was seen more than once but under ten times. The rearrangement uses TRBV20-1 and TRBJ2-7; D gene uncertain. V was clipped by 1 base and J by 3 bases, with 13 bases between them. The CDR3 covers 14 residues. Germline CDR1 reads DFQATT; CDR2 reads SNEGSKA (reference sequence). The CDR3: CSARGAALIYEQYF. The CDR3 nucleotides read TGCAGTGCTAGAGGTGCGGCCCTGATCTACGAGCAGTACTTC.

The V call is TRBV6-5, the J call TRBJ2-7; possibly TRBD1 or TRBD2 for D (5 bases each). V was trimmed by 2 bases and J by 2 bases, leaving 13 bases between them. Germline lookup yields CDR1 MNHEY and CDR2 SVGAGI. The CDR3 contains 15 residues. CDR3 nucleotides: TGTGCCAGCAGTTACATGGGGGTACAGGCCTACGAGCAGTACTTC. Protein sequence: CASSYMGVQAYEQYF.

This chain links TRBV4-2 with TRBJ1-2; D uncertain. V dropped 0 bases and J dropped 3 bases, with 17 bases sitting between them. From germline, CDR1 is LGHNA and CDR2 YNFKEQ. The CDR3 is 17 amino acids. In nucleotides, the CDR3 is TGTGCCAGCAGCCAAGATACCGACAATCACCACTACTATGGCTACACCTTC. This encodes CASSQDTDNHHYYGYTF.

V is TRBV7-9 and J is TRBJ2-1; D is perhaps TRBD1 (5 bases). The CDR3 is made up of 13 amino acids. From germline, CDR1 is SEHNR and CDR2 FQNEAQ (reference sequence). V was cut by 6 bases and J by 7 bases, with 13 bases left in between. The CDR3 DNA reads TGTGCCAGCAGAACAGGTCGACAAAATGAGCAGTTCTTC. This codes for CASRTGRQNEQFF.